The 25 T cell receptor beta chains reported below all come from one sample, sequenced in a study of cytotoxic CD8 clonotypes in ibrutinib-treated CLL. Sequenced by immunoSEQ multiplex PCR; TCRdb stores in-frame clones only, minus some. Altogether 40,000 or so clones are present, over 45% being singletons, with the ten largest covering under 20%. The specimen was PBMCs, collected before ibrutinib treatment. The source of these receptors is a human donor with chronic lymphocytic leukemia.

This chain uses TRBV7-9 with TRBJ1-4, with 9 bases lining up with TRBD1. The CDR3 is made up of 14 amino acids. Trimming took 3 bases from V and 6 from J; bases not matched to a gene: 2. Germline CDR1 and CDR2: SEHNR and FQNEAQ (reference sequence). The CDR3 sequence is CASSLGTGHEKLFF. The CDR3 nucleotides are TGTGCCAGCAGCTTGGGGACAGGGCATGAAAAACTGTTTTTT.

This chain connects TRBV6-1 to TRBJ1-6; TRBD1 agrees at 10 bases. Germline lookup yields CDR1 MNHNS and CDR2 SASEGT. V lost 7 bases, J lost 6 bases, and 6 bases stayed unmatched. The CDR3 is 15 amino acids. CDR3 sequence reads: CASIPGQGSNSPLHF. The CDR3 coding sequence is TGTGCCAGCATTCCGGGACAGGGGAGTAATTCACCCCTCCACTTT.

This clone appeared a few times. This chain uses TRBV13 with TRBJ2-3, with D hard to call. CDR1 PRHDT and CDR2 FYEKMQ come from the germline V gene (reference sequence). Trimming removed 5 bases from V and 10 bases from J, with 13 bases in between. This CDR3 comprises 12 residues. The DNA for the CDR3 is TGTGCCAGCAGCCTCTCCACTTACGCGCAGTATTTT. Its translation: CASSLSTYAQYF.

The rearrangement joins TRBV27 to TRBJ2-6; D remains ambiguous. The CDR3 has 15 residues. Germline V gene sequence: CDR1 MNHEY, CDR2 SMNVEV (reference sequence). The V gene lost 2 bases and the J gene lost 1 base, with 6 bases spanning the gap. CDR3 DNA: TGTGCCAGCAGTTTAGGGCAGTCTGGGGCCAACGTCCTGACTTTC. Translated, it gives CASSLGQSGANVLTF. The full variable domain, its missing parts supplied by reference TRBV27 and TRBJ2-6, is EAQVTQNPRYLITVTGKKLTVTCSQNMNHEYMSWYRQDPGLGLRQIYYSMNVEVTDKGDVPEGYKVSRKEKRNFPLILESPSPNQTSLYFCASSLGQSGANVLTFGAGSRLTVL.

This clone was seen only a few times. The chain links TRBV6-4 to TRBJ2-1; 12 bases are shared with TRBD2. The CDR3 spans 18 residues. Germline trimming cut 0 bases from V and 7 bases from J; bases unmatched to any gene: 10. In germline, CDR1 is MRHNA, CDR2 SNTAGT. CDR3 in DNA: TGTGCCAGCAGTGACTCGAGTCGGGGACTAGCGGGCAGGAATGAGCAGTTCTTC. Its translation: CASSDSSRGLAGRNEQFF.

The genes are TRBV19 and TRBJ2-1; possibly TRBD1 for D (7 bases). CDR1 is LNHDA and CDR2 is SQIVND in the germline V gene (reference sequence). The CDR3 is 17 residues long. V lost 4 bases, J lost 0 bases, and 16 bases lay in between. The CDR3 is CASSNRDSGFSYNEQFF. DNA for the CDR3: TGTGCCAGTAGTAACCGGGACAGCGGGTTCTCCTACAATGAGCAGTTCTTC.

This clone was picked up a small number of times. The chain has TRBV11-2 and TRBJ2-5; no reliable D call. V lost 0 bases and J lost 2, with 7 bases in between. The CDR3 is 14 amino acids. Per the germline V gene, CDR1 is SGHAT and CDR2 is FQNNGV. CDR3 sequence (DNA): TGTGCCAGCAGCTTAGATATTTATCAAGAGACCCAGTACTTC. Its translation: CASSLDIYQETQYF. Full variable domain (outside the CDR3, taken from reference TRBV11-2 and TRBJ2-5): EAGVAQSPRYKIIEKRQSVAFWCNPISGHATLYWYQQILGQGPKLLIQFQNNGVVDDSQLPKDRFSAERLKGVDSTLKIQPAKLEDSAVYLCASSLDIYQETQYFGPGTRLLVL.

This sequence joins TRBV19 and TRBJ2-1; TRBD2 aligns across 11 bases. The CDR3 length is 15 residues. Germline V lookup: CDR1 LNHDA, CDR2 SQIVND (reference sequence). J gave up 8 bases and V 4 bases, and 7 bases lay outside the gene matches. The DNA of the CDR3 is TGTGCCAGTAGTACTTCCGGACTAGCGGGCCATGAGCAGTTCTTC. It is translated as CASSTSGLAGHEQFF.

J is TRBJ2-5 and V is TRBV5-1; no clear D gene. Between the trimmed V and J ends, which lost 4 bases and 2 bases, there was a span of 12 bases. CDR1 is SGHRS, CDR2 YFSETQ, per germline. This CDR3 spans 14 amino acids. The CDR3 protein is CASSPAGQQETQYF. CDR3 nucleotide sequence: TGCGCCAGCAGCCCCGCCGGGCAACAAGAGACCCAGTACTTC.

In its sample, this clone was seen a few times. The rearrangement uses TRBV7-9 and TRBJ1-4; 8 nucleotides agree with TRBD1. This CDR3 is built from 15 residues. The V segment lost 4 bases and the J segment 4 bases; nucleotides outside the gene matches: 5. Germline lookup yields CDR1 SEHNR and CDR2 FQNEAQ (reference sequence). CDR3 protein: CASSSSGGGNEKLFF. In nucleotides, the CDR3 is TGTGCCAGCAGCTCGTCAGGGGGCGGTAATGAAAAACTGTTTTTT.

This chain uses TRBV7-2 with TRBJ1-2; perhaps TRBD1 as D (6 bases). Germline CDR1 and CDR2: SGHTA and FQGNSA. The CDR3 is made up of 15 amino acids. The ends were cut back, 7 bases at V and 2 bases at J, with 17 bases in the middle. The CDR3, as DNA: TGTGCCAGCACCCTCCTCATGGGGGCCAACTATGGCTACACCTTC. It yields the protein CASTLLMGANYGYTF.

The chain carries TRBV6-5 and TRBJ2-7; TRBD1 agrees at 11 bases. The V gene's germline CDR1 is MNHEY and CDR2 SVGAGI. This CDR3 contains 16 residues. J lost 3 bases, V lost 0 bases, and 4 bases had no gene match. This CDR3 reads CASSYSGTGGDYEQYF. The CDR3 DNA is TGTGCCAGCAGTTACTCGGGGACAGGGGGAGACTACGAGCAGTACTTC.

V gene TRBV15 combines with J gene TRBJ2-7; no reliable D call. The CDR3 runs 13 residues. Germline CDR1 is LNHNV and CDR2 is YYDKDF (reference sequence). V shed 0 bases and J shed 0 bases, with 3 bases lying between them. CDR3 DNA sequence: TGTGCCACCAGCAGAGAGGGCTCCTACGAGCAGTACTTC. Its protein is CATSREGSYEQYF.

The chain joins TRBV7-2 to TRBJ1-5; D gene unclear. CDR3 size: 13 residues. Trimming removed 0 bases at V and 6 bases at J, with 6 bases between. Germline lookup yields CDR1 SGHTA and CDR2 FQGNSA. The CDR3 loop is CASSLAEVQPQHF. The DNA for the CDR3 is TGTGCCAGCAGCTTAGCAGAGGTTCAGCCCCAGCATTTT.

J is TRBJ2-7 and V is TRBV2; TRBD2 might be the D (5 bases). The CDR3 length is 11 residues. Trimming removed 8 bases from V and 6 bases from J, with 11 bases in between. The germline V gene encodes CDR1 SNHLY and CDR2 FYNNEI. This CDR3 is CASPRAGEQYF. The CDR3 coding sequence is TGTGCCAGCCCGAGGGCCGGCGAGCAGTACTTC.

The gene calls are TRBV11-2 and TRBJ2-5, with 9 bases that match TRBD2. The germline V gene encodes CDR1 SGHAT and CDR2 FQNNGV. The V gene end was trimmed by 0 bases and the J gene end by 3 bases; junction bases not matched to a gene: 5. The CDR3 spans 16 residues. This chain's CDR3 is CASSLDRPSGEETQYF. The DNA for the CDR3 is TGTGCCAGCAGCTTAGATCGGCCTAGCGGGGAAGAGACCCAGTACTTC.

This clone came up a few times. This rearrangement joins TRBV6-5 to TRBJ2-2, with D possibly TRBD2 on 6 matching bases. V shed 6 bases and J shed 4 bases, with 15 bases lying between them. The CDR3 runs 15 residues. Germline-derived CDR1 and CDR2 are MNHEY and SVGAGI. CDR3 loop: CASRVGGATTGELFF. For the CDR3, the DNA is TGTGCCAGCAGAGTGGGCGGGGCCACCACCGGGGAGCTGTTTTTT.

This clone was detected a few times. The rearrangement joins TRBV7-2 to TRBJ1-1; D is undetermined. Trimming took off 4 bases at V and 4 bases at J, with 4 bases between the two ends. Germline CDR1 and CDR2: SGHTA and FQGNSA. This CDR3 has 11 amino acids. The CDR3 coding sequence is TGTGCCAGCAGCTCGGCCACTGAAGCTTTCTTT. It is translated as CASSSATEAFF.

This clone was recorded a few times. The V and J genes are TRBV4-1 and TRBJ1-1, with TRBD1 as a possible D gene (6 bases). This CDR3 is 13 amino acids long. Trimming cost V 0 bases and J 10 bases, with 12 bases left between them. Germline CDR1 and CDR2: MGHRA and YSYEKL. The CDR3 bases are TGCGCCAGCAGCCAAGAAAGGGCGGGGGCAGCTTTCTTT. The encoded protein is CASSQERAGAAFF.

The chain joins TRBV4-1 to TRBJ1-2, with 10 bases aligning to TRBD1. The V segment lost 4 bases and the J segment 8 bases; nucleotides outside the gene matches: 13. Looked up from germline, CDR1 is MGHRA and CDR2 is YSYEKL. The CDR3 totals 16 residues. This CDR3 is CASSLTAGTGAFGYTF. DNA for the CDR3: TGCGCCAGCAGCCTTACCGCCGGGACAGGGGCGTTCGGCTACACCTTC.

A single count supports this clone. CDR3 residues: CASSSPPLNTEAFF. The CDR3 DNA sequence: TGTGCCAGCAGCTCCCCCCCCCTGAACACTGAAGCTTTCTTT. The V call is TRBV5-4, the J call TRBJ1-1; D remains ambiguous. The CDR3 consists of 14 residues. With 3 bases removed from V and 0 bases from J, the gap between germline ends came to 9 bases. Germline loops: CDR1 SGHNT, CDR2 YYREEE (reference sequence).

This clone was seen a few times. The chain uses TRBV2 and TRBJ1-4; possible D gene TRBD1, 5 bases. Germline-derived CDR1 and CDR2 are SNHLY and FYNNEI. Trimming left V 6 bases short and J 5 bases short, with 16 bases between. The CDR3 extends over 15 amino acids. The CDR3 DNA reads TGTGCCAGCAGCCCCCTGGGGCAGGAGAATGAAAAACTGTTTTTT. It encodes CASSPLGQENEKLFF.

This clone occurred a few times. V and J are TRBV6-5 and TRBJ1-5; the D is unclear. V was cut by 5 bases and J by 0 bases, with 11 bases left in between. Germline V lookup: CDR1 MNHEY, CDR2 SVGAGI. The CDR3 is made up of 15 amino acids. The CDR3 nucleotides read TGTGCCAGCAGTCAAAGGACGGCTAGCAATCAGCCCCAGCATTTT. It codes for CASSQRTASNQPQHF.

This clone is a singleton in its sample. The rearrangement links TRBV4-1 to TRBJ2-5; weak D call: TRBD1 (6 bases). The V end lost 4 bases, the J end lost 0 bases, and 15 bases lay between the germline ends. Germline V gene lookup returns CDR1 MGHRA and CDR2 YSYEKL. The length of the CDR3 is 16 residues. CDR3 sequence reads: CASSPLQQGNQETQYF. The CDR3 bases are TGCGCCAGCAGCCCCCTCCAACAGGGCAACCAAGAGACCCAGTACTTC.

With regard to this clone: The junction and the germline gene differ at one end; a read error may be behind it. The chain carries TRBV7-7 and TRBJ2-1; D might be TRBD2 (6 bases). Germline values: CDR1 SSHAT, CDR2 FNYEAQ (reference sequence). This CDR3 is built from 15 residues. The CDR3 loop reads CASSPGPGSHNEQFF. In DNA form, the CDR3 reads TGTGCTAGCAGCCCTGGACCCGGGAGCCACAATGAGCAGTTCTTC.